The TCR beta chain under discussion was sequenced for a study of CD8+CD57+ T cells in acquired aplastic anemia. Sequenced patients had shown CD8+CD57+ cell expansion by flow cytometry. Genomic DNA, serving as template, underwent TCR beta VDJ and CDR3 profiling. TCRdb independently ran MiXCR on the reads; one entry per CDR3 protein. The profile shows roughly 250,000 distinct CDR3 sequences, about 80% of them singletons. V was clipped by 3 bases and J by 11 bases; unmatched bases: 14. The CDR3 runs to 16 residues. The germline V gene encodes CDR1 SGHVS and CDR2 FQNEAQ. The rearrangement links TRBV7-8 to TRBJ2-1; 9 nucleotides agree with TRBD2. The sequencing sample was made of sorted CD4+, CD8+, or CD8+CD57+ T cells (not recorded which) from PBMCs. The receptor was derived from a human donor with aplastic anemia. The CDR3 bases are TGTGCCAGCAGCTTTCATAGCGGGAGCGGAGGCACGCAGCAGTTCTTC. Its translation: CASSFHSGSGGTQQFF.